This TCR beta chain was captured by sequencing in a study of CXCR3-negative and CXCR3-positive naive CD8 T cells. Overall study results and limits: Memory CD8+ cells showed much lower diversity, while both naive subsets displayed comparably high diversity. TRB CDR3s were more hydrophobic in CXCR3-positive than in CXCR3-negative naive cells. The majority of assays used fresh PBMCs, and CXCR3 expression partially decreased after cryopreservation. Naive cells that were CXCR3-negative or CXCR3-positive used TRBV-TRBJ genes alike, while memory cells diverged.

Carrying UMI labels, the TRB cDNA libraries were prepared through 5' RACE. TCRdb re-called the 5' RACE reads, yielding one record per CDR3 amino acid sequence without DNA. The data show roughly 110,000 distinct CDR3 sequences, and the top ten clones hold 0.35% to 0.4%. Identification of naive CD8+ T cells rested on CD45RO-CCR7+CD27+CD95- status. This CDR3 comprises 15 residues. The V gene's germline CDR1 is MGHRA and CDR2 YSYEKL. For this clonotype: Antigen specificity is unknown.

Sequences were obtained from naive CXCR3+ CD8+ T cells from blood. Subset reported: CD45RO-CCR7+CD27+CD95- naive CD8+ T cells expressing CXCR3 (TNR3+). The chain joins TRBV4-1 to TRBJ1-1. The receptor comes from a human donor in good health. Some clones in this sample may be carry-over from other donors' samples. CDR3 region: CASSQVHSANTEAFF.